The entry that follows covers one T cell receptor (beta chain) sequence. These data originate in a study of blood T cell repertoires in COVID-19. Study information: In each case, the material was cDNA or gDNA derived from T cells, B-cell-depleted T cells, or PBMCs.

CDR3 length: 15 residues. J was trimmed by 2 bases and V by 6 bases; bases with no gene match: 8. The germline CDR1 and CDR2 sequences are MNHEY and SVGAGI. Source study methods: How many nucleated cells were present was estimated from reference gene primer amplification. Produced via immunoSEQ multiplex PCR; TCRdb's table is partial and in-frame only. V and J calls and clone size are copied from that table; D and trimming were computed from the DNA. The repertoire includes approximately 21,000 clones, roughly 85% of them detected once, and 9% to 15% sits in the top ten. J is TRBJ2-7 and V is TRBV6-5; 9 bases are shared with TRBD1. The source is a woman of 80 years or more with active or convalescent COVID-19. The sample consisted of peripheral blood. The CDR3 region is CASSSGTGIPYEQYF. The CDR3 DNA sequence: TGTGCCAGCAGCTCCGGGACAGGGATTCCCTACGAGCAGTACTTC.